This TCR beta chain was recovered during a study of blood T cells in healthy people across ages. Study background: Per two T cells, template switching captured roughly one barcoded beta molecule.

Worth noting for this clonotype: As yet, its antigen is unknown.

Points from the study as a whole: Per million T cells, TCR beta diversity dropped roughly linearly as age increased.

A second PCR of 7 to 11 cycles used a sample-barcoded 5' primer and a J-beta primer mix. TCRdb used MiXCR to reprocess the 5' RACE reads, holding one entry per CDR3 protein. Seen here are roughly 680,000 distinct CDR3 sequences, 52% observed once, and the top ten hold roughly 13%. CDR3 length equals 14 residues. V lost 2 bases, J lost 4 bases, and 9 bases lay in between. CDR1 is SGHRS, CDR2 YFSETQ, per germline. Sequences were obtained from blood. The chain employs TRBV5-1 and TRBJ2-2; the D is unclear. This clonotype was sampled from a woman at least 80 years old in good health. The CDR3, as DNA: TGCGCCAGCAGCTTTTCGACCGTCACCGGGGAGCTGTTTTTT. Protein product: CASSFSTVTGELFF.